Included here is one T cell receptor beta chain sequence, with context. The antigen is undetermined. These data come from a study of T-cell memory formation after mild COVID-19. Study background: Largely, the TCR clusters proved donor specific. Findings and limits, study-wide: A second wave expanding day 15 to 37 was CD4+-biased; contracting clones were balanced. For contracting clones, CD4+ ones sat mainly in CM and EM, CD8+ in EMRA.

TCRdb re-derived calls from the 5' RACE reads in MiXCR, one entry per CDR3 protein. The data show 550,000 to 600,000 distinct CDR3 sequences, roughly 22% seen once. Germline CDR1 reads SGHRS; CDR2 reads YFSETQ. This CDR3 has 15 residues. Trimming stripped 1 base from V and 0 bases from J, with 8 bases between. The receptor was isolated from an adult woman who had mild COVID-19 (a few samples of this study predate the infection). Cell type and time point are not known. This chain links TRBV5-1 with TRBJ2-1, with a possible D match to TRBD1 (6 bases). Material for sequencing was PBMCs or a T cell subset sorted from them (not recorded which). The chain's CDR3 is CASSLSDSSYNEQFF. CDR3 sequence (DNA): TGCGCCAGCAGCTTGTCGGACAGCTCCTACAATGAGCAGTTCTTC.